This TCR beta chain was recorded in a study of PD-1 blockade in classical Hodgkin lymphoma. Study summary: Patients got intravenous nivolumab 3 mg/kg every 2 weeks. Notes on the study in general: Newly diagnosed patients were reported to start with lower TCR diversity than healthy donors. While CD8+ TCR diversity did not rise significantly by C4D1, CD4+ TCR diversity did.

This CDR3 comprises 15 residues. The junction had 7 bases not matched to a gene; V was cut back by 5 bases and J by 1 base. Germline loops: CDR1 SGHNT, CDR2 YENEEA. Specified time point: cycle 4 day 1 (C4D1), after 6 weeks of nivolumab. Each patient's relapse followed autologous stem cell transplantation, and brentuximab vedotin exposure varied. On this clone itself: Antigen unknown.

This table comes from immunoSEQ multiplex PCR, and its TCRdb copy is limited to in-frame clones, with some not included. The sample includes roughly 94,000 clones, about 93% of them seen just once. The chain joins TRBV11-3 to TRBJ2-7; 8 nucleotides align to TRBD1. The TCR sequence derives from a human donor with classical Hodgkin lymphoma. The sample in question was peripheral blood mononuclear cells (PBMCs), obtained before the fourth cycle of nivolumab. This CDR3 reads CASSPGQGPSYEQYF. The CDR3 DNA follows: TGTGCCAGCAGCCCCGGACAGGGACCGTCCTACGAGCAGTACTTC. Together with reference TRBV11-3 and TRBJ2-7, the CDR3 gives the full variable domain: EAGVVQSPRYKIIEKKQPVAFWCNPISGHNTLYWYLQNLGQGPELLIRYENEEAVDDSQLPKDRFSAERLKGVDSTLKIQPAELGDSAVYLCASSPGQGPSYEQYFGPGTRLTVT.